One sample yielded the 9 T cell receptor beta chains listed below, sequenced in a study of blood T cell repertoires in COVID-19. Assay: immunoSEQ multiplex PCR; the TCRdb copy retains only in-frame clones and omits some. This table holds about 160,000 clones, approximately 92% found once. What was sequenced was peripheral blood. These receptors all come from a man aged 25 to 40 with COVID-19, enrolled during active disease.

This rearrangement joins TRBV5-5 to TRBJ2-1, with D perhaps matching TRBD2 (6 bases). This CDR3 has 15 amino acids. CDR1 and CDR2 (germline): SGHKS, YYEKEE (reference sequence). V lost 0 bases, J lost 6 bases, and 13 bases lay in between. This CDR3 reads CASSLEGGTGNEQFF. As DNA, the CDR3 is TGTGCCAGCAGCTTGGAAGGCGGGACGGGCAATGAGCAGTTCTTC.

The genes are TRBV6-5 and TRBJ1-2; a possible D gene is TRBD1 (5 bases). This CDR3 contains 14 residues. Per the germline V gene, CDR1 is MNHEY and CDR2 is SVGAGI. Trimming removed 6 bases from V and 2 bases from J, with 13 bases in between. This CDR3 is CASRRRGLNYGYTF. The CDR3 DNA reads TGTGCCAGCAGGCGGAGGGGTTTAAACTATGGCTACACCTTC.

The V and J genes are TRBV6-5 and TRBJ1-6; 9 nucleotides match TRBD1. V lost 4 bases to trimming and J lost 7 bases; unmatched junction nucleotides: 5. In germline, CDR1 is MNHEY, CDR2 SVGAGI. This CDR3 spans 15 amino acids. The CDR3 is CASSSGGTGNSPLHF. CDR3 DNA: TGTGCCAGCAGTTCCGGCGGGACAGGGAATTCACCCCTCCACTTT.

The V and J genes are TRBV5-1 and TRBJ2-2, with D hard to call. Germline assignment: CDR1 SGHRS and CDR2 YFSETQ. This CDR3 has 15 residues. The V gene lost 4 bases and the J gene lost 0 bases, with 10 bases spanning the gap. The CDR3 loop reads CASSPDTANTGELFF. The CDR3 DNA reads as TGCGCCAGCAGCCCCGACACCGCGAACACCGGGGAGCTGTTTTTT.

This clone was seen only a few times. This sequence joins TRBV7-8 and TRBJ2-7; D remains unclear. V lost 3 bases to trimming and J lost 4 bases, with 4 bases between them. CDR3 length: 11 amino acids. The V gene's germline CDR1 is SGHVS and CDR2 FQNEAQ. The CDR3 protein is CASSFSYEQYF. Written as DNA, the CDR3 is TGTGCCAGCAGCTTTTCGTACGAGCAGTACTTC.

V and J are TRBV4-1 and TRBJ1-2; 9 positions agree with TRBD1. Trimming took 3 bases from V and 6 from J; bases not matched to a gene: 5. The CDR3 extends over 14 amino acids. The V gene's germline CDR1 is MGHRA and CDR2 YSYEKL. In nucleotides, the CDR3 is TGCGCCAGCAGCCACCTCGGACAGGGGAATGGCTACACCTTC. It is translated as CASSHLGQGNGYTF.

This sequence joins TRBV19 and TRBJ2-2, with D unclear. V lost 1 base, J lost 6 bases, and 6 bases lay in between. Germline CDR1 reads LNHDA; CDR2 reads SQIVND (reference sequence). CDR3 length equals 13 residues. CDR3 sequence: CASSIAEAGELFF. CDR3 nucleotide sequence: TGTGCCAGTAGTATAGCCGAGGCCGGGGAGCTGTTTTTT.

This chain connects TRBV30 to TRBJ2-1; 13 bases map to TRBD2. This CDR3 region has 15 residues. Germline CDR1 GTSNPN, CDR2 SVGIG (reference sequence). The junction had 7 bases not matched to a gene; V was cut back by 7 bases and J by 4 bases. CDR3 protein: CASSLLAGGYNEQFF. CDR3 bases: TGTGCCTCATCTTTACTAGCGGGGGGGTACAATGAGCAGTTCTTC.

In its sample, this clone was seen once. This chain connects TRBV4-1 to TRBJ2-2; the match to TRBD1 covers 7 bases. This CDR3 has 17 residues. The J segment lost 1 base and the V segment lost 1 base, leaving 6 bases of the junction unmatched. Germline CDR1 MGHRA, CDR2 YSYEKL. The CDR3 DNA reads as TGCGCCAGCAGCCAAGCGACAGGGAACCGGAACACCGGGGAGCTGTTTTTT. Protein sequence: CASSQATGNRNTGELFF.